Detailed here is one T cell receptor (beta chain). Its antigen remains unknown. Use of 60 Vbeta and 13 Jbeta primers characterized the PCR. Clones were read by immunoSEQ multiplex PCR, and TCRdb kept only the in-frame ones, dropping some. The sample consists of around 59,000 clones, approximately 80% of them appearing once. The sample is drawn from a study of cytomegalovirus exposure and HLA in healthy donors. While unrecorded immune exposures were likely, the donors were nominally healthy when sampled. Study findings and constraints: Later genetic work tied a missense DCLRE1C variant to beta-chain V and J trimming. Cytomegalovirus association was assigned to approximately 180 TCR beta chains. Using the classifier, cytomegalovirus status was reportedly diagnosed with high specificity and sensitivity.

Germline V gene lookup returns CDR1 PRHDT and CDR2 FYEKMQ (reference sequence). The CDR3 runs to 14 residues. Trimming removed 3 bases from V and 3 bases from J; junction bases left unmatched: 5. The sequence was obtained from a human donor in good health. Sequenced: PBMCs. The chain is built from TRBV13 and TRBJ2-7; TRBD2 matches 7 bases. CDR3 nucleotide sequence: TGTGCCAGCAGCTTGGGAGGGGTTCACTACGAGCAGTACTTC. This sequence encodes CASSLGGVHYEQYF.